This TCR beta chain was captured in a study of shared clonotypes between healthy human individuals. About the study: The study enrolled two women and three men aged 18 to 49. Study conclusions and caveats: Collection of samples was limited to blood; tissue repertoires likely differ.

Sequencing used immunoSEQ multiplex PCR; TCRdb keeps in-frame clones, though not all of them. The data contain 450,000 to 600,000 clones, 79% of them singletons. All donors were Caucasian adults living in Nashville, Tennessee. Roughly 89 million PBMCs served as the genomic DNA source for unsorted samples. V was cut by 5 bases and J by 4 bases, with 12 bases left in between. This CDR3 has 14 residues. Germline loops: CDR1 MDHEN, CDR2 SYDVKM. With regard to this clone: Its antigen is currently unknown.

The chain recombines TRBV28 with TRBJ1-3; D is uncertain. The TCR comes from a woman aged 35 to 49 in good health. Some clones in this sample may be carry-over from other donors' samples. The material sequenced was PBMCs. The DNA of the CDR3 is TGTGCCAGCAGTACCAGCGGGGTCGGAAACACCATATATTTT. This translates into CASSTSGVGNTIYF.